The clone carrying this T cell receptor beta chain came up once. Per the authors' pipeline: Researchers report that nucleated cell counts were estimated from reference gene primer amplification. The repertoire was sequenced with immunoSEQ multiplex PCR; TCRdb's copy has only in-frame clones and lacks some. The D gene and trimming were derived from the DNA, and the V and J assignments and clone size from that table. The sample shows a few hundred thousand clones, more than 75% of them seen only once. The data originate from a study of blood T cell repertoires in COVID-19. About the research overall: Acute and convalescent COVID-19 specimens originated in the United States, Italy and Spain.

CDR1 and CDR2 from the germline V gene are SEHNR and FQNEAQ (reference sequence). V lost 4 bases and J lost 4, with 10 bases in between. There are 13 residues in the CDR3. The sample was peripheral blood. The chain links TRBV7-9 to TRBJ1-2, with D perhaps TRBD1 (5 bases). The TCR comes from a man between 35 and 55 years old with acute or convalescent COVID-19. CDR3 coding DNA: TGTGCCAGCAGCTACACGGACACCTATGGCTACACCTTC. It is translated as CASSYTDTYGYTF.